This TCR beta chain stems from a study of CD8 T cells in Susac syndrome. After extraction with the RNeasy kit, about 0.45 to 1 ug of the RNA was reverse transcribed using random hexamers. Each CDR3 protein gets one entry after TCRdb re-called the immunoSEQ multiplex PCR reads with MiXCR. The sample consists of 80,000 to 95,000 distinct CDR3 sequences, 94% of them appearing once. Germline V gene data show CDR1 as MNHEY and CDR2 as SVGEGT. This CDR3 is 16 amino acids long. Trimming took 3 bases from V and 4 from J; bases not matched to a gene: 9. The receptor's source is a human donor with Susac syndrome. Sequenced input: CD8+ T cells from PBMCs. The chain uses TRBV6-2 or TRBV6-3 and TRBJ2-3; 8 bases match TRBD2. This CDR3 is CASSYTPAGEPDTQYF. For the CDR3, the DNA is TGTGCCAGCAGTTATACACCAGCGGGAGAGCCAGATACGCAGTATTTT.